This TCR beta chain was retrieved from a study of blood T cell repertoires in COVID-19. Clones were sequenced by immunoSEQ multiplex PCR, and TCRdb holds only the in-frame ones, with some missing. This sample has about 280,000 clones; roughly nine tenths occur once, and the top ten carry roughly 2.4%. Germline CDR1 and CDR2: SGDLS and YYNGEE. The V and J ends lost 0 bases and 1 base, in that order; junction bases with no gene match: 3. The CDR3 totals 16 residues. This clone was seen only a few times. The genes are TRBV9 and TRBJ2-2, with 7 bases fitting TRBD2. The sequence derives from a woman aged 45 to 65 who had recovered from COVID-19. The specimen was peripheral blood. The CDR3 DNA sequence: TGTGCCAGCAGCGTAGGGCTAGCGGTGAACACCGGGGAGCTGTTTTTT. Its translation is CASSVGLAVNTGELFF.